This TCR beta chain derives from a study of CD8+CD57+ T cells in acquired aplastic anemia. Study overall: Sorted CD4+ and CD8+ cells gave a mean 3.2 ug DNA, range about 0.19 to 27.4 ug.

TCR beta VDJ and CDR3 profiles were obtained from a genomic DNA template. TCRdb reprocessed the reads with MiXCR, giving one entry per CDR3 protein. The sample comprises hundreds of thousands of distinct CDR3 sequences, around 30% of which are singletons, and around 0.82% rests with the top ten. Overall study findings and caveats: In CD8+ cells, Simpson's diversity showed no significant difference between patients and controls.

The CDR3 loop spans 16 amino acids. The V and J ends lost 1 base and 4 bases, in that order; junction bases with no gene match: 10. Germline V gene lookup returns CDR1 SGHDT and CDR2 YYEEEE. This clonotype was observed a handful of times. Its antigen is unknown. Whoever was chosen for sequencing had shown CD8+CD57+ cell expansion by flow cytometry. The diagnosis in all patients was severe acquired aplastic anemia. No patient had been given any therapy when blood was sampled. The sequence was collected from a human donor with aplastic anemia. The chain employs TRBV5-6 and TRBJ1-2, with 7 bases lining up with TRBD1. Sequencing used sorted CD4+, CD8+, or CD8+CD57+ T cells (not recorded which) from PBMCs. CDR3 region: CASSLFDRVIGYGYTF. The CDR3 coding sequence is TGTGCCAGCAGCTTGTTTGACAGGGTCATTGGCTATGGCTACACCTTC.